This TCR beta chain emerged from a study of post-analysis software for immune sequencing data. Broader study findings: Compared with controls, patients had more of about 5 TRBV segments, including TRBV5-6, TRBV5-1 and TRBV20-1.

Notes on this clonotype: Its specificity is not known.

Germline V gene data show CDR1 as SGHTA and CDR2 as FQGNSA. The V segment lost 4 bases and the J segment 10 bases; nucleotides outside the gene matches: 11. The CDR3 has 16 amino acids. Unique molecular identifiers were present in the TCR beta cDNA libraries. The authors obtained about 520,000 cDNA molecules from approximately 0.95 to 9.8 million T cells. One entry per CDR3 protein results from TCRdb running MiXCR on the PCR reads. The table records about 770,000 distinct CDR3 sequences, approximately 44% of them present only once. The chain combines TRBV7-2 with TRBJ2-1; 12 bases are shared with TRBD2. The receptor was derived from a girl aged 5-17 years with multiple sclerosis. Sequencing was performed on blood. In DNA form, the CDR3 reads TGTGCCAGCAGCTCAGCCGGGACTAGCGGGCCTCTAGAGCAGTTCTTC. Its protein product is CASSSAGTSGPLEQFF.